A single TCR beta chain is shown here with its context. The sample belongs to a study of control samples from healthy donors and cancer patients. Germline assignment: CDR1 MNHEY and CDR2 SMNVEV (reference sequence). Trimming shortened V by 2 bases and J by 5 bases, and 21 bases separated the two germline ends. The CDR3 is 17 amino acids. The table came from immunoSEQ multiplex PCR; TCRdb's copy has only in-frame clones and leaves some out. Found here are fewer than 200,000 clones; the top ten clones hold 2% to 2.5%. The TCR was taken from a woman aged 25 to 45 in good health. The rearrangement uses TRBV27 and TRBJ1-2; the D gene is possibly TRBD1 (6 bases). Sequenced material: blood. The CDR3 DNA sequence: TGTGCCAGCAGTTTAGTTCCCCCGGGGGGCCTCGTATATGGCTACACCTTC. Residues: CASSLVPPGGLVYGYTF.